Below, 3 T cell receptor beta chains from the same sample are listed, as sequenced in a study of OX40 agonist ivuxolimab in advanced cancers. This table comes from immunoSEQ multiplex PCR, and its TCRdb copy is limited to in-frame clones, with some not included. In the table there are fewer than 40,000 clones, about three quarters of which are singletons. Here the sequenced sample was CD4+ or CD8+ T cells sorted from blood, taken in a trial of the OX40 agonist ivuxolimab. The origin of the receptors is an adult with an advanced solid tumor such as melanoma, head and neck, liver or kidney cancer.

The chain employs TRBV6-1 and TRBJ2-2; unclear D gene. This CDR3 has 12 residues. V lost 4 bases and J lost 7, with 7 bases in between. Germline V gene data show CDR1 as MNHNS and CDR2 as SASEGT. The CDR3 reads CASSVLIGELFF. The CDR3 coding sequence is TGTGCCAGCAGTGTTTTGATCGGGGAGCTGTTTTTT.

This clone was detected a few times. The V call is TRBV10-3, the J call TRBJ2-1; D is perhaps TRBD1 (5 bases). The germline V and J ends were trimmed by 0 bases and 9 bases, with 12 bases remaining between them. CDR1 and CDR2 (germline): ENHRY, SYGVKD. The CDR3 loop spans 14 amino acids. The CDR3 loop is CAISESQGRSEQFF. In DNA form, the CDR3 reads TGTGCCATCAGTGAGTCTCAGGGAAGGAGTGAGCAGTTCTTC.

The chain recombines TRBV5-6 with TRBJ1-4, with 8 bases identical to TRBD1. The CDR3 has 19 residues. V gave up 0 bases and J gave up 8 bases; unmatched junction bases: 18. The germline CDR1 and CDR2 sequences are SGHDT and YYEEEE. Written as DNA, the CDR3 is TGTGCCAGCAGCTTGGCCGGTGGATCAACAGGGGGATATGTGGAAAAACTGTTTTTT. Translation: CASSLAGGSTGGYVEKLFF.